The sequence of this TCR beta chain was determined in a study of cytomegalovirus exposure and HLA in healthy donors. Study-wide results and limits: A later analysis showed HLA-associated TCR beta chains outstripping equally common others in clonal expansion.

V was cut by 5 bases and J by 2 bases, with 10 bases left in between. The CDR3 consists of 13 residues. Per germline, CDR1 SGHTA and CDR2 FQGNSA. PCR involved 60 Vbeta and 13 Jbeta primers. Libraries were prepared by immunoSEQ multiplex PCR; TCRdb keeps only in-frame clonotypes and omits some of them. The sample consists of approximately 210,000 clones, 75% to 85% of them appearing once. Comments on this clone: Its antigen is still unknown. The sample carries other DNA sequences with the same CDR3.

This chain connects TRBV7-2 to TRBJ2-7, with D perhaps matching TRBD1 (6 bases). This receptor was identified in a male donor in good health and CMV-seropositive. The sample was PBMCs. This CDR3 is CASSRGQTYEQYF. The CDR3 coding sequence is TGTGCCAGCAGCCGGGGACAAACCTACGAGCAGTACTTC.